The 3 T cell receptor beta chains in this list originate from one sample, sequenced in a study of response to subunit inactivated influenza vaccine (dated by TCRdb to between 2018 and 2020). The library was made by RT-PCR. Sequencing used an Illumina HiSeq 2500. TCRdb handled the public reads itself, with Q25 trimming in fastp and clone calling in MiXCR, and kept productive beta chains. Each entry is one CDR3 protein sequence, shown with its most common DNA and genes. The sample yields about 520,000 distinct CDR3 sequences; 25% were counted once. The top ten constitute approximately 2% of the sample. Sequenced material: CD4+ T cells sorted from PBMCs, taken roughly 5 days after vaccination. The source is a man aged 45-65 years who received an inactivated influenza vaccine. Donor details come from another sample of the same person, matched by shared clones.

This clonotype was seen a handful of times. V gene TRBV20-1 combines with J gene TRBJ1-1; D unclear. Germline CDR1 is DFQATT and CDR2 is SNEGSKA (reference sequence). The CDR3 loop spans 13 amino acids. V was trimmed by 3 bases and J by 1 base, leaving 9 bases between them. This CDR3 is CSASHGTNTEAFF. CDR3 coding DNA: TGCAGTGCTAGCCACGGAACGAACACTGAAGCTTTCTTT.

The CDR3 nucleotides read TGCGCCAGCAGCTTGGATTCCGGGACTAGCAATGAGCAGTTCTTC. As protein: CASSLDSGTSNEQFF. The chain uses TRBV5-1 and TRBJ2-1, with 8 bases matching TRBD2. The CDR3 has 15 amino acids. Germline V gives CDR1 SGHRS, CDR2 YFSETQ. Trimming removed 0 bases from V and 6 bases from J; junction bases left unmatched: 5.

This clonotype was seen a few times. This chain links TRBV7-6 with TRBJ2-7, with 10 positions matching TRBD1. The trim removed 2 bases at V and 4 bases at J, leaving 2 bases unmatched. Germline lookup yields CDR1 SGHVS and CDR2 FNYEAQ. The CDR3 has 14 amino acids. The CDR3 DNA is TGTGCCAGCAGCTTAAGGGGACAGGGGTACGAGCAGTACTTC. Its translation: CASSLRGQGYEQYF.